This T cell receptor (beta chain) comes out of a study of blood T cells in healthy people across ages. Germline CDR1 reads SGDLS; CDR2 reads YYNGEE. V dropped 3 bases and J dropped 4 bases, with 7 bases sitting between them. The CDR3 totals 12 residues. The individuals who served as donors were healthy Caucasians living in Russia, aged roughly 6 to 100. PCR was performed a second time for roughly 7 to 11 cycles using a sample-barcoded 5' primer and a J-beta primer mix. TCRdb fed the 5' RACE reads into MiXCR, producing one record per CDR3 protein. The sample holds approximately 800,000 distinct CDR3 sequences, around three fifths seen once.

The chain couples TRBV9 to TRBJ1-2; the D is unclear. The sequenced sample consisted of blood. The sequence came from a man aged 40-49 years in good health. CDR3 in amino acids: CASSDRIYGYTF. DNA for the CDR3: TGTGCCAGCAGCGATAGGATCTATGGCTACACCTTC. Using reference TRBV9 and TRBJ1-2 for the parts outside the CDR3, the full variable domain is DSGVTQTPKHLITATGQRVTLRCSPRSGDLSVYWYQQSLDQGLQFLIQYYNGEERAKGNILERFSAQQFPDLHSELNLSSLELGDSALYFCASSDRIYGYTFGSGTRLTVV.